Listed here are 7 T cell receptor beta chains from one sample, sequenced in a study of blood T cell repertoires in COVID-19. TCRdb's copy holds only in-frame clones and misses some; the assay was immunoSEQ multiplex PCR. The table shows approximately 220,000 clones, with approximately 80% occurring only once. Sequencing used PBMCs or T cells enriched from blood (not recorded which). The receptors originated from a woman between 35 and 50 years old with acute COVID-19.

This chain connects TRBV7-6 to TRBJ2-5; the match to TRBD2 covers 13 bases. Unmatched junction bases numbered 8, after V lost 5 bases and J lost 5 bases. In germline, CDR1 is SGHVS, CDR2 FNYEAQ. This CDR3 comprises 16 residues. In DNA, the CDR3 is TGTGCCAGCAGCCACAGGACTAGCGGGAGTCGGGAGACCCAGTACTTC. This gives the protein CASSHRTSGSRETQYF.

The chain has TRBV7-9 and TRBJ1-2; D is uncertain. Trimming left V 5 bases short and J 4 bases short, with 8 bases between. Germline-derived CDR1 and CDR2 are SEHNR and FQNEAQ (reference sequence). This CDR3 has 12 residues. CDR3 loop: CASSRRAYGYTF. The CDR3 nucleotides are TGTGCCAGCAGCCGGAGGGCCTATGGCTACACCTTC.

This rearrangement joins TRBV28 to TRBJ1-5; TRBD1 agrees at 7 bases. Germline V CDR1 and CDR2: MDHEN, SYDVKM. The length of the CDR3 is 12 residues. V was clipped by 9 bases and J by 4 bases; unmatched bases: 3. The CDR3 spells CASRQGNQPQHF. The CDR3 nucleotides are TGTGCCAGTAGACAGGGAAATCAGCCCCAGCATTTT.

This chain uses TRBV29-1 with TRBJ2-1; TRBD1 might be the D (6 bases). CDR3 length: 10 amino acids. The germline V gene has CDR1 SQVTM and CDR2 ANQGSEA. V was clipped by 5 bases and J by 9 bases, with 8 bases between them. CDR3 DNA sequence: TGCAGCGTTTTAGGGGGTGAGCAGTTCTTC. This encodes CSVLGGEQFF.

This clone was counted once. The V call is TRBV10-3, the J call TRBJ2-3; D perhaps matches TRBD1 (6 bases). This CDR3 comprises 13 residues. The V gene lost 9 bases and the J gene lost 2 bases, with 12 bases spanning the gap. CDR1 and CDR2 (germline): ENHRY, SYGVKD. The CDR3 DNA reads TGTGCCATTGGGGGACAAACCACAGATACGCAGTATTTT. This translates into CAIGGQTTDTQYF.

The chain employs TRBV18 and TRBJ2-7; 10 bases agree with TRBD2. The J segment lost 2 bases and the V segment lost 9 bases, leaving 7 bases of the junction unmatched. Per the germline V gene, CDR1 is KGHSH and CDR2 is LQKENI. The CDR3 runs to 14 residues. The CDR3 protein is CASRTSGATYEQYF. Here the CDR3 DNA reads TGTGCCAGTCGAACTAGCGGGGCTACCTACGAGCAGTACTTC.

The gene calls are TRBV5-4 and TRBJ1-5, with no clear D. Germline V gene sequence: CDR1 SGHNT, CDR2 YYREEE (reference sequence). The CDR3 is 15 residues long. V lost 4 bases and J 4 bases, leaving 15 bases between the germline ends. CDR3 sequence (DNA): TGTGCCAGCAGCGACGGGGTCCAAGAAAATCAGCCCCAGCATTTT. Residues: CASSDGVQENQPQHF.